This entry concerns a single TCR beta chain. The antigen is unknown. A much larger clone lies one base from this, so it may be a read error. This CDR3 spans 12 amino acids. Germline CDR1 and CDR2: KGHSH and LQKENI. This entry is derived from a study of regulatory T cells in long-lasting Graves disease. At the level of the study: Patients with new Graves' disease had used antithyroid drugs below 3 months.

Time point indicated: newly diagnosed GD, antithyroid drugs for less than 3 months. TCR sequences were obtained from RNA taken from PBMCs. Study-wide results and limits: Study was limited to peripheral blood, excluding thyroid tissue.

Researchers made TCR beta libraries by using iRepertoire HTBI primers and running Arm-PCR on CDR3 regions. Using its own MiXCR run on the multiplex PCR reads, TCRdb lists one record per CDR3 protein. This sample has 400,000 to 500,000 distinct CDR3 sequences; about 16% occur once, and the top ten carry 23%. In addition, the sample was reused for a study of T cells in Graves' hyperthyroidism and ophthalmopathy.

The sequence was obtained from a woman aged 18-29 years with Graves disease. Sequenced material: peripheral blood mononuclear cells (PBMCs), taken at new diagnosis, from a patient treated with antithyroid drugs. The J gene is TRBJ1-2, the V gene TRBV18; D is unclear. The CDR3 DNA reads as TGTGCCAGCTCAGCCATACGCTATGGCTACATCTTC. It specifies CASSAIRYGYIF.